What follows are 21 T cell receptor beta chains derived from one specimen sequenced in a study of CXCR3-negative and CXCR3-positive naive CD8 T cells. Regarding the study as a whole: Naive cells with CXCR3 showed TRB CDR3s that were more hydrophobic than those in CXCR3-negative naive cells.

Their recognized antigens are unknown. The method, 5' RACE with UMI labels, was used to prepare the TRB cDNA libraries. TCRdb re-called the 5' RACE reads; one entry per CDR3 protein, DNA not given. Reported are about 120,000 distinct CDR3 sequences; the ten largest clones contain about 0.35%. The specimen was naive CXCR3+ CD8+ T cells from blood. The subset denotes: CD45RO-CCR7+CD27+CD95- naive CD8+ T cells expressing CXCR3 (TNR3+). The source of these receptors is a human donor in good health. Some clones in this sample may be carry-over from other donors' samples.

The rearrangement uses TRBV4-2 and TRBJ2-1; the D call of TRBD2 rests on TCRdb alone, since no DNA is present to check it. In germline, CDR1 is LGHNA, CDR2 YNFKEQ. The CDR3 covers 20 residues. The CDR3 here is CASSQALRTSGGARYNEQFF.

This chain connects TRBV7-8 to TRBJ2-1. In germline, CDR1 is SGHVS, CDR2 FQNEAQ. This CDR3 has 13 amino acids. The CDR3 is CASSPTVGNEQFF.

This chain links TRBV24-1 with TRBJ2-1. Germline V gives CDR1 KGHDR, CDR2 SFDVKD. The CDR3 loop spans 16 amino acids. CDR3 region: CATSDFDRGSYNEQFF.

The rearrangement joins TRBV7-3 to TRBJ2-7; TCRdb returns TRBD2, unconfirmable since there is no DNA. Germline V gene data show CDR1 as SGHTA and CDR2 as FQGTGA. The CDR3 sequence is 16 residues long. This chain's CDR3 is CASSPTSGPSSYEQYF.

V gene TRBV6-2 or TRBV6-3 combines with J gene TRBJ2-4; TCRdb indicates TRBD2, and absent DNA this call remains unverified. The CDR3 spans 15 residues. Germline V CDR1 and CDR2: MNHEY, SVGEGT. CDR3 region: CASSSGRIAKNIQYF.

The chain uses TRBV7-9 and TRBJ2-7; TCRdb reports TRBD1, a call that lacks DNA to check it against. The germline CDR1 and CDR2 sequences are SEHNR and FQNEAQ (reference sequence). The CDR3 runs 15 residues. The CDR3 reads CASSLDPVRGYEQCF.

This rearrangement joins TRBV7-3 to TRBJ2-7; the D call from TCRdb, TRBD2, cannot be confirmed without DNA. The CDR3 covers 14 residues. CDR1 and CDR2 (germline): SGHTA, FQGTGA. The CDR3 loop is CASSFGTRPYEQYF.

The chain couples TRBV6-2 or TRBV6-3 to TRBJ2-5. CDR3 size: 14 residues. Germline CDR1 is MNHEY and CDR2 is SVGEGT. This chain's CDR3 is CASSYEAQQETQYF.

The chain recombines TRBV12-3 or TRBV12-4 with TRBJ2-3; TCRdb's D call, TRBD2, is unchecked because there is no DNA. This CDR3 has 14 amino acids. CDR3 loop: CASSFGLATDTQYF.

V gene TRBV7-9 combines with J gene TRBJ1-3. CDR1 and CDR2 (germline): SEHNR, FQNEAQ (reference sequence). This CDR3 is built from 16 residues. CDR3 sequence reads: CASSSLAGSSGNTIYF.

CDR3 residues: CASSLFTRDYRNTGELFF. V and J are TRBV28 and TRBJ2-2; without DNA, the TCRdb call of TRBD2 cannot be checked. Germline lookup yields CDR1 MDHEN and CDR2 SYDVKM. The CDR3 runs to 18 residues.

The V and J genes are TRBV7-9 and TRBJ2-1; TCRdb's D call, TRBD2, is unchecked because there is no DNA. CDR3 size: 16 residues. The germline V gene encodes CDR1 SEHNR and CDR2 FQNEAQ (reference sequence). The CDR3 is CASSPGSVRGGNEQFF.

V gene TRBV12-3 or TRBV12-4 combines with J gene TRBJ1-1. The CDR3 loop spans 13 amino acids. CDR3 region: CASRDPDHTEAFF.

This chain joins TRBV5-4 and TRBJ2-2; without DNA, the TCRdb call of TRBD1 cannot be checked. The CDR3 extends over 19 amino acids. Germline V gene sequence: CDR1 SGHNT, CDR2 YYREEE (reference sequence). CDR3 in amino acids: CASSSMRGQGAANTGELFF.

V is TRBV7-9 and J is TRBJ2-3. Germline V CDR1 and CDR2: SEHNR, FQNEAQ (reference sequence). This CDR3 has 15 residues. The CDR3 is CASSSTQNSTDTQYF.

This chain connects TRBV11-1 to TRBJ2-3. The CDR3 spans 14 residues. Germline CDR1 reads SGHAT; CDR2 reads FQDESV (reference sequence). This chain's CDR3 is CASSSGLHTDTQYF.

The chain is built from TRBV12-3 or TRBV12-4 and TRBJ2-7; TCRdb names TRBD1, which stays unverified in the absence of DNA. This CDR3 region has 15 residues. The CDR3 sequence: CASSLGGAPTYEQYF.

The chain has TRBV20-1 and TRBJ2-7. Germline assignment: CDR1 DFQATT and CDR2 SNEGSKA (reference sequence). The CDR3 spans 14 residues. Here the CDR3 reads CSARDLDHSYEQYF.

This chain links TRBV6-5 with TRBJ2-2; with no DNA, the TCRdb D assignment of TRBD1 cannot be verified. CDR3 length equals 13 residues. CDR1 MNHEY and CDR2 SVGAGI come from the germline V gene. The CDR3 protein is CASSYPLTGELFF.

V usage is TRBV20-1 and J usage is TRBJ2-7; TCRdb indicates TRBD1, and absent DNA this call remains unverified. CDR1 DFQATT and CDR2 SNEGSKA come from the germline V gene (reference sequence). CDR3 size: 14 residues. This chain's CDR3 is CSARDYRQSYEQYF.

The J gene is TRBJ1-5, the V gene TRBV27; TCRdb picks TRBD1, but there is no DNA to check that call. Germline values: CDR1 MNHEY, CDR2 SMNVEV (reference sequence). There are 15 residues in the CDR3. CDR3: CASSLSQGFGQPQHF.